Listed here are 21 T cell receptor beta chains from one sample, sequenced in a study of blood T cell repertoires in COVID-19. Sequencing was performed with immunoSEQ multiplex PCR; in TCRdb, only in-frame clones are kept and a portion is missing. The top ten clones hold less than 3.5% of a sample with more than 85,000 clones, approximately 86% of them seen once. Sequencing was done on a sample of PBMCs or T cells enriched from blood (not recorded which). Source of these receptors: a woman aged 45-65 years who had recovered from COVID-19.

The V gene is TRBV4-1, the J gene TRBJ1-5; D is undetermined. This CDR3 is 15 amino acids long. Trimming took off 1 base at V and 0 bases at J, with 7 bases between the two ends. Germline assignment: CDR1 MGHRA and CDR2 YSYEKL. CDR3 bases: TGCGCCAGCAGCCAAGGATCTAATAGCAATCAGCCCCAGCATTTT. Residues: CASSQGSNSNQPQHF.

The genes are TRBV5-1 and TRBJ2-5; 14 bases map to TRBD2. Germline trimming cut 3 bases from V and 2 bases from J; bases unmatched to any gene: 3. This CDR3 has 16 residues. CDR1 is SGHRS and CDR2 is YFSETQ in the germline V gene. CDR3 DNA: TGCGCCAGCAGCTCTGGACTAGCGGGGGGTCAAGAGACCCAGTACTTC. The encoded protein is CASSSGLAGGQETQYF.

The V and J genes are TRBV9 and TRBJ2-5, with 10 bases aligning to TRBD2. This CDR3 has 15 residues. The germline V gene has CDR1 SGDLS and CDR2 YYNGEE. The V and J ends lost 4 bases and 4 bases, in that order; junction bases with no gene match: 7. CDR3 sequence (DNA): TGTGCCAGCAGCCCCCTAGCGGGAGAAGTAGAGACCCAGTACTTC. Translation gives CASSPLAGEVETQYF.

This chain uses TRBV6-5 with TRBJ1-3; D is perhaps TRBD1 (6 bases). The CDR3 is 14 amino acids. Trimming stripped 7 bases from V and 0 bases from J, with 10 bases between. Germline-derived CDR1 and CDR2 are MNHEY and SVGAGI. The CDR3, as DNA: TGTGCCAGCACCAAAGGGGGCTCTGGAAACACCATATATTTT. It codes for CASTKGGSGNTIYF.

V gene TRBV10-3 combines with J gene TRBJ2-2; 7 bases line up with TRBD1. Germline lookup yields CDR1 ENHRY and CDR2 SYGVKD. After removal of 9 bases from V and 5 bases from J, the junction contained 24 bases not matched to a gene. The CDR3 length is 19 residues. CDR3 nucleotides: TGTGCCATAGGGGGCTTTTCTATGTTACGCCAGGGCGAGACCGGGGAGCTGTTTTTT. Translation gives CAIGGFSMLRQGETGELFF.

The gene calls are TRBV30 and TRBJ1-6; D may be TRBD1 (5 bases). CDR1 and CDR2 from the germline V gene are GTSNPN and SVGIG (reference sequence). CDR3 length: 18 residues. V was clipped by 1 base and J by 4 bases, with 20 bases between them. CDR3 nucleotide sequence: TGTGCCTGGAGTGACCGACCCCTCCCCCGACAGTATAATTCACCCCTCCACTTT. This translates into CAWSDRPLPRQYNSPLHF.

On this clone: The junction and the germline gene differ at one end; a read error may be behind it. V is TRBV28 and J is TRBJ1-2; 9 bases line up with TRBD1. Germline lookup yields CDR1 MDHEN and CDR2 SYDVKM. The CDR3 has 14 amino acids. This CDR3 is CASSLWDRAYGYTF. The CDR3 nucleotides are TGTGCCAGCAGTCTATGGGACAGGGCCTATGGCTACACCTTC.

The CDR3 here is CAIQAIMNTEAFF. In nucleotides, the CDR3 is TGTGCCATCCAGGCCATAATGAACACTGAAGCTTTCTTT. The chain recombines TRBV10-3 with TRBJ1-1; D ambiguous. V dropped 8 bases and J dropped 0 bases, with 10 bases sitting between them. CDR3 length: 13 residues. Germline CDR1 ENHRY, CDR2 SYGVKD.

V and J are TRBV28 and TRBJ2-7; D remains ambiguous. This CDR3 spans 11 amino acids. Germline V gene sequence: CDR1 MDHEN, CDR2 SYDVKM. V was trimmed by 6 bases and J by 4 bases, leaving 7 bases between them. CDR3 sequence: CASSPFYEQYF. The CDR3 DNA is TGTGCCAGCAGCCCATTTTACGAGCAGTACTTC.

This chain joins TRBV10-3 and TRBJ2-5, with 7 nucleotides matching TRBD1. Losses at the gene ends were 6 bases for V and 5 bases for J; bases not matched to a gene: 3. The CDR3 consists of 12 residues. CDR1 and CDR2 (germline): ENHRY, SYGVKD. DNA of the CDR3: TGTGCCATCAGCAGGGGGTCCGAGACCCAGTACTTC. Protein sequence: CAISRGSETQYF.

The J gene is TRBJ1-1, the V gene TRBV19, with a possible D match to TRBD1 (6 bases). V dropped 0 bases and J dropped 2 bases, with 10 bases sitting between them. This CDR3 has 15 residues. CDR1 is LNHDA, CDR2 SQIVND, per germline (reference sequence). The CDR3 loop is CASSIDPGVNTEAFF. Written as DNA, the CDR3 is TGTGCCAGTAGTATAGATCCAGGGGTAAACACTGAAGCTTTCTTT.

The chain has TRBV7-3 and TRBJ2-6; perhaps TRBD1 as D (5 bases). Germline V gives CDR1 SGHTA, CDR2 FQGTGA. V was clipped by 5 bases and J by 0 bases, with 20 bases between them. This CDR3 region has 19 residues. The CDR3: CASSPLGQVGNSGANVLTF. CDR3 in DNA: TGTGCCAGCAGCCCCTTGGGGCAGGTGGGCAACTCTGGGGCCAACGTCCTGACTTTC.

The CDR3: CAIGREGQGNSPLHF. Here the CDR3 DNA reads TGTGCCATCGGCCGGGAAGGACAGGGCAATTCACCCCTCCACTTT. V is TRBV10-3 and J is TRBJ1-6; 8 bases align to TRBD1. V shed 8 bases, J shed 7 bases, and the junction held 10 bases outside the gene matches. The CDR3 consists of 15 residues. Germline CDR1 ENHRY, CDR2 SYGVKD.

V usage is TRBV7-3 and J usage is TRBJ2-7, with 8 nucleotides matching TRBD1. CDR1 and CDR2 from the germline V gene are SGHTA and FQGTGA. The CDR3 is 14 residues long. Unmatched junction bases numbered 7, after V lost 3 bases and J lost 6 bases. Written as DNA, the CDR3 is TGTGCCAGCAGCTTGCAGGGGGCAAGGTCCGAGCAGTACTTC. It is translated as CASSLQGARSEQYF.

The chain links TRBV3-1 (or the pseudogene TRBV3-2) to TRBJ2-1; 12 nucleotides agree with TRBD2. J was trimmed by 9 bases and V by 0 bases; bases with no gene match: 12. CDR3 size: 18 residues. Germline V gene sequence: CDR1 LGHDT, CDR2 YNNKEL (reference sequence). As DNA, the CDR3 is TGTGCCAGCAGCCAAGACTCACTAGCGGGGGGCCCCTGGGGTGAGCAGTTCTTC. Protein: CASSQDSLAGGPWGEQFF.

The chain is built from TRBV19 and TRBJ2-4, with TRBD1 identical over 9 bases. The germline gives CDR1 LNHDA, CDR2 SQIVND (reference sequence). CDR3 length equals 15 residues. Trimming cost V 4 bases and J 1 base; bases outside gene matches: 2. The CDR3 here is CASSRTGAAKNIQYF. DNA of the CDR3: TGTGCCAGTAGTAGGACAGGGGCGGCCAAAAACATTCAGTACTTC.

The J gene is TRBJ1-3, the V gene TRBV27; 7 nucleotides agree with TRBD1. The CDR3 extends over 16 amino acids. The V gene end was trimmed by 4 bases and the J gene end by 2 bases; junction bases not matched to a gene: 8. The germline gives CDR1 MNHEY, CDR2 SMNVEV (reference sequence). The CDR3 coding sequence is TGTGCCAGCAGTTCCGGACAGGCCCTTCCTGGAAACACCATATATTTT. The encoded protein is CASSSGQALPGNTIYF.

The V call is TRBV29-1, the J call TRBJ1-2, with no clear D. V was pared by 3 bases and J by 0 bases, with 8 bases between. There are 13 residues in the CDR3. Germline CDR1 reads SQVTM; CDR2 reads ANQGSEA. The CDR3 is CSVDVGSNYGYTF. CDR3 in DNA: TGCAGCGTTGATGTCGGTTCTAACTATGGCTACACCTTC.

This chain joins TRBV12-3 or TRBV12-4 and TRBJ2-1; the D gene is possibly TRBD2 (5 bases). V was shortened by 2 bases and J by 7 bases, with 6 bases between the two germline ends. This CDR3 region has 12 residues. This CDR3 is CASSLRDNEQFF. The CDR3 DNA follows: TGTGCCAGCAGTTTACGGGATAATGAGCAGTTCTTC.

The V and J genes are TRBV19 and TRBJ1-2; 11 positions match TRBD1. This CDR3 comprises 13 residues. Germline values: CDR1 LNHDA, CDR2 SQIVND (reference sequence). V shed 10 bases, J shed 4 bases, and the junction held 5 bases outside the gene matches. The CDR3 DNA follows: TGTGCCACCCGGACAGGGGGCGCCTATGGCTACACCTTC. It yields the protein CATRTGGAYGYTF.

The rearrangement uses TRBV19 and TRBJ1-6; 9 bases fit TRBD1. V was pared by 6 bases and J by 7 bases, with 7 bases of the junction left unmatched. From germline, CDR1 is LNHDA and CDR2 SQIVND (reference sequence). There are 15 residues in the CDR3. CDR3 in amino acids: CASRRETGGNSPLHF. The CDR3 DNA follows: TGTGCCAGTAGACGGGAGACAGGGGGAAATTCACCCCTCCACTTT.